Below, 9 T cell receptor beta chains from the same sample are listed, as sequenced in a study of T cells in Graves' hyperthyroidism and ophthalmopathy. Amplification of TCR beta CDR3 regions was performed using RNA transcripts as template. The HTBI primer set was used in a first-round RT-PCR of the TCR CDR3. TCRdb used MiXCR to reprocess the multiplex PCR reads, holding one entry per CDR3 protein. In the table there are 560,000 or so distinct CDR3 sequences, 15% to 20% of which are singletons. Sample: blood. The receptors originated from a man aged 40-55 years with Graves' ophthalmopathy.

This clonotype was seen only a few times. The gene calls are TRBV18 and TRBJ1-6; 7 nucleotides agree with TRBD1. V lost 1 base to trimming and J lost 8 bases; unmatched junction nucleotides: 2. CDR3 length: 14 amino acids. The germline CDR1 and CDR2 sequences are KGHSH and LQKENI. This chain's CDR3 is CASSPRDSDSPLHF. In DNA, the CDR3 is TGTGCCAGCTCACCACGGGACAGTGATTCACCCCTCCACTTT.

This chain connects TRBV7-2 to TRBJ2-1; TRBD2 matches 7 bases. Looked up from germline, CDR1 is SGHTA and CDR2 is FQGNSA. V lost 2 bases to trimming and J lost 0 bases; unmatched junction nucleotides: 1. The CDR3 length is 15 residues. CDR3 sequence (DNA): TGTGCCAGCAGCTTAAAGCGGGACTCCTACAATGAGCAGTTCTTC. Its protein is CASSLKRDSYNEQFF.

V gene TRBV6-1 combines with J gene TRBJ2-5, with TRBD2 identical over 13 bases. The CDR3 length is 15 residues. J lost 5 bases, V lost 8 bases, and 8 bases had no gene match. Per the germline V gene, CDR1 is MNHNS and CDR2 is SASEGT. CDR3 bases: TGTGCCAGCTACGCTGCGACTAGCGGGAGGGAGACCCAGTACTTC. As protein: CASYAATSGRETQYF.

The genes are TRBV6-6 and TRBJ2-4, with D perhaps TRBD1 or TRBD2 (6 bases each). The CDR3 has 17 residues. The V gene lost 0 bases and the J gene lost 2 bases, with 14 bases spanning the gap. Germline loops: CDR1 MNHNY, CDR2 SVGAGI (reference sequence). This chain's CDR3 is CASSYSRGHVTKNIQYF. The CDR3 coding sequence is TGTGCCAGCAGTTACTCGCGGGGACACGTAACCAAAAACATTCAGTACTTC.

In this sample, this clonotype turned up a few times. One junction end disagrees with the germline gene, perhaps due to a read error. The chain employs TRBV6-5 and TRBJ1-1, with 7 bases lining up with TRBD1. CDR1 MNHEY and CDR2 SVGAGI come from the germline V gene. This CDR3 is 13 amino acids long. The CDR3 coding sequence is TGTGCCAGCAGTTACTCGGACAGGCCTGAAACTTTCTTT. It codes for CASSYSDRPETFF.

This clonotype was seen at least ten times. This rearrangement joins TRBV2 to TRBJ1-2; 8 bases match TRBD1. CDR3 size: 14 residues. The germline gives CDR1 SNHLY, CDR2 FYNNEI. The trim removed 5 bases at V and 3 bases at J, leaving 5 bases unmatched. This chain's CDR3 is CASSPQGADYGYTF. The CDR3 DNA sequence: TGTGCCAGCAGTCCTCAGGGGGCGGACTATGGCTACACCTTC. The variable domain in full, with the rest retrieved from reference TRBV2 and TRBJ1-2, is EPEVTQTPSHQVTQMGQEVILRCVPISNHLYFYWYRQILGQKVEFLVSFYNNEISEKSEIFDDQFSVERPDGSNFTLKIRSTKLEDSAMYFCASSPQGADYGYTFGSGTRLTVV.

V gene TRBV6-1 combines with J gene TRBJ2-1; weak D call: TRBD2 (6 bases). CDR3 size: 14 residues. V was shortened by 7 bases and J by 7 bases, with 17 bases between the two germline ends. Germline V gives CDR1 MNHNS, CDR2 SASEGT. The CDR3 bases are TGTGCCAGCATATTAACGGGAGTTCGAAATGAGCAGTTCTTC. Its translation: CASILTGVRNEQFF.

This clonotype occurred a few times. The chain joins TRBV2 to TRBJ1-5; maybe TRBD1 (5 bases). This CDR3 region has 20 residues. The germline gives CDR1 SNHLY, CDR2 FYNNEI. The ends were cut back, 2 bases at V and 0 bases at J, with 23 bases in the middle. CDR3 DNA: TGTGCCAGCAGTGAAAAGTCGGGACGCTGGGGGATGCATAGCAATCAGCCCCAGCATTTT. Translation gives CASSEKSGRWGMHSNQPQHF.

The CDR3 here is CASSAGTATTNEKLFF. In DNA, the CDR3 is TGTGCCAGCAGCGCCGGGACAGCCACAACTAATGAAAAACTGTTTTTT. This rearrangement joins TRBV5-8 to TRBJ1-4, with 7 bases that match TRBD1. V lost 4 bases to trimming and J lost 0 bases; unmatched junction nucleotides: 6. CDR3 length: 16 amino acids. CDR1 and CDR2 from the germline V gene are SGHTS and YDEGEE.